The clone carrying this T cell receptor (beta chain) has ten or more counts. The data were obtained in a study of T cells in Graves' hyperthyroidism and ophthalmopathy. The CDR3 has 12 residues. Deletions cut 4 bases from V and 3 bases from J, with 7 bases between. Germline V gives CDR1 MDHEN, CDR2 SYDVKM. What was amplified from RNA transcripts were TCR beta CDR3 regions. The HTBI primer set drove a first-round RT-PCR of the TCR CDR3. One entry per CDR3 protein, called by TCRdb with MiXCR from the multiplex PCR reads. The table records roughly 250,000 distinct CDR3 sequences, roughly 22% of them present only once.

What was sequenced was blood. This chain joins TRBV28 and TRBJ2-7; unclear D gene. The receptor comes from a man between 25 and 39 years old with Graves' ophthalmopathy. The CDR3 sequence is CASSSGFYEQYF. CDR3 DNA sequence: TGTGCCAGCAGTTCCGGTTTCTACGAGCAGTACTTC.